This T cell receptor (beta chain) was sequenced during a study of cytotoxic CD8 clonotypes in ibrutinib-treated CLL. Looking at the study overall: Approximately 25 partial and 2 complete responses; at median approximately 68 months, 14 remitted, roughly 12 progressed.

This CDR3 spans 14 amino acids. V was clipped by 7 bases and J by 4 bases, with 16 bases between them. Germline CDR1 and CDR2: MNHEY and SMNVEV (reference sequence). Only a few counts were recorded for this clone. Only in-frame clones appear in the TCRdb table, and some are missing; sequencing was by immunoSEQ multiplex PCR. The sample consists of over 30,000 clones, around 67% of them appearing once. This TCR derives from a human donor with chronic lymphocytic leukemia. The V call is TRBV27, the J call TRBJ1-2; D unclear. The input for sequencing was PBMCs, taken at disease progression, from a patient treated with ibrutinib. The CDR3 is CASTDRPDFYGYTF. CDR3 nucleotides: TGTGCCAGCACCGATCGACCGGATTTCTATGGCTACACCTTC.